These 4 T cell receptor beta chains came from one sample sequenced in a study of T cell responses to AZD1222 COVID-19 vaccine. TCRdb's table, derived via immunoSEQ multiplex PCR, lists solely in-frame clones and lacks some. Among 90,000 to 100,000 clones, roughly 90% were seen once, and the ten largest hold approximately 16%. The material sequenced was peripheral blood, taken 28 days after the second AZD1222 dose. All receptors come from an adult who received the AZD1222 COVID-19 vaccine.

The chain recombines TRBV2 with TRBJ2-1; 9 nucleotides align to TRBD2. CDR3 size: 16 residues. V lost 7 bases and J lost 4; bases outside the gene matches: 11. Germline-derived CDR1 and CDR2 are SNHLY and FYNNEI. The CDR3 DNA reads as TGTGCCAGCACCCCACGGGCGGGAGGGCCTTACAATGAGCAGTTCTTC. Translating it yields CASTPRAGGPYNEQFF.

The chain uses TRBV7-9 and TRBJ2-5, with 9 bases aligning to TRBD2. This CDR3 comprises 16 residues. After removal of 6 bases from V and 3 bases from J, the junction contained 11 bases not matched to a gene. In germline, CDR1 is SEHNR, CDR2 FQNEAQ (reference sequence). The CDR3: CASRRNVIAGEETQYF. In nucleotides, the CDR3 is TGTGCCAGCAGAAGAAACGTCATAGCGGGAGAAGAGACCCAGTACTTC.

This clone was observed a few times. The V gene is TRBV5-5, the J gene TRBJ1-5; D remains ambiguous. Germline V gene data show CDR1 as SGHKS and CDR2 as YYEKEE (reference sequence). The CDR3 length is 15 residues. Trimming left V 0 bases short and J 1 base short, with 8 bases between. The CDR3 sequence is CASSLERVSNQPQHF. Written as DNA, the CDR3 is TGTGCCAGCAGCTTGGAGCGAGTAAGCAATCAGCCCCAGCATTTT.

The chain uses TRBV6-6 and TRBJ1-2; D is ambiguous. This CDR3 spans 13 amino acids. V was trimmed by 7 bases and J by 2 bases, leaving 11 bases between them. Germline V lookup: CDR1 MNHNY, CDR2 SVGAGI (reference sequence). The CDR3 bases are TGTGCCAGCACCGTCGACGGCAACTATGGCTACACCTTC. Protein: CASTVDGNYGYTF.